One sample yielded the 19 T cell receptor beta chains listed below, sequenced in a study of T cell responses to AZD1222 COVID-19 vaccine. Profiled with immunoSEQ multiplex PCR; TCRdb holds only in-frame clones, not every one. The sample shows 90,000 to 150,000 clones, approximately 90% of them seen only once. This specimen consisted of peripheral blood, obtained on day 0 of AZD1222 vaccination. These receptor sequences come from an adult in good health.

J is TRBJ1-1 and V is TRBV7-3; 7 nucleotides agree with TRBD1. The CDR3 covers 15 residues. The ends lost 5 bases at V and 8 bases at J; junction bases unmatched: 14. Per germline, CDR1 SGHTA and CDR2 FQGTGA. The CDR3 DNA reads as TGTGCCAGCAGCCCGGCGGGACAGCGCCTCCCGGAAGCTTTCTTT. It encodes CASSPAGQRLPEAFF.

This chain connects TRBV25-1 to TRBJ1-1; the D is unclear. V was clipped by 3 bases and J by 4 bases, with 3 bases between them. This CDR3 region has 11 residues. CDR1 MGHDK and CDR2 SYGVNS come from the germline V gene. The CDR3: CASSDPTEAFF. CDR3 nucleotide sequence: TGTGCCAGCAGTGACCCCACTGAAGCTTTCTTT.

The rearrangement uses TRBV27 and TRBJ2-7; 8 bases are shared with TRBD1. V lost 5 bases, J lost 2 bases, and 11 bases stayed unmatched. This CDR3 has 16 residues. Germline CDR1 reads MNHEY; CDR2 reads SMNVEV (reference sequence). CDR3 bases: TGTGCCAGCAGTCCGCGAGTTGGACAGGGAACCTACGAGCAGTACTTC. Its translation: CASSPRVGQGTYEQYF.

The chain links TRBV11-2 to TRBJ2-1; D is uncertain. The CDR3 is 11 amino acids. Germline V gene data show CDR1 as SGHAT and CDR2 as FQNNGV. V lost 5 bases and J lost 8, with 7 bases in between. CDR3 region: CASSPMDEQFF. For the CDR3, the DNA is TGTGCCAGCAGCCCGATGGATGAGCAGTTCTTC.

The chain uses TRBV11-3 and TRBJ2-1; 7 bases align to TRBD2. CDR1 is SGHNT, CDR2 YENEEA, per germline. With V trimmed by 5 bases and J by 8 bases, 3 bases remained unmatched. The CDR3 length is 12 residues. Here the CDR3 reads CASSRSGYEQFF. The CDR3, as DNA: TGTGCCAGCAGCCGTAGCGGGTATGAGCAGTTCTTC.

The CDR3 DNA sequence: TGTGCCAGCAGTGACAGGGCGAACACTGAAGCTTTCTTT. It is translated as CASSDRANTEAFF. The chain carries TRBV25-1 and TRBJ1-1, with D possibly being TRBD1 (5 bases). This CDR3 is built from 13 residues. Per germline, CDR1 MGHDK and CDR2 SYGVNS. The V end lost 3 bases, the J end lost 1 base, and 6 bases lay between the germline ends. Filled out from reference TRBV25-1 and TRBJ1-1, the complete variable domain reads EADIYQTPRYLVIGTGKKITLECSQTMGHDKMYWYQQDPGMELHLIHYSYGVNSTEKGDLSSESTVSRIRTEHFPLTLESARPSHTSQYLCASSDRANTEAFFGQGTRLTVV.

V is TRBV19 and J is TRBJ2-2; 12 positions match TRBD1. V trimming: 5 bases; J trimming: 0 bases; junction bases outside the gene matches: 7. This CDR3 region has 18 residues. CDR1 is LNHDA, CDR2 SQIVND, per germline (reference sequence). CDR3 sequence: CASSPGDRGHSNTGELFF. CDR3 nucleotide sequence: TGTGCCAGTAGTCCTGGGGACAGGGGGCATTCGAACACCGGGGAGCTGTTTTTT.

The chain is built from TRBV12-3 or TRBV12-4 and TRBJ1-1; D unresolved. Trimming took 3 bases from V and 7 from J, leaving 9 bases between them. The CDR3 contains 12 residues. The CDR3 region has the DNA TGTGCCAGCAGTTTTGGACCGTTTGAAGCTTTCTTT. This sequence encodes CASSFGPFEAFF.

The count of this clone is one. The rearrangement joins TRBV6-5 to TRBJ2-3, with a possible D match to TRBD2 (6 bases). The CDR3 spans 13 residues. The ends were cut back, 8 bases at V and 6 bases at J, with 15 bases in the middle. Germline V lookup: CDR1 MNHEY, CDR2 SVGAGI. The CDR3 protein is CASRGIYSDTQYF. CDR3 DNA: TGTGCCAGCCGGGGGATTTATTCCGATACGCAGTATTTT.

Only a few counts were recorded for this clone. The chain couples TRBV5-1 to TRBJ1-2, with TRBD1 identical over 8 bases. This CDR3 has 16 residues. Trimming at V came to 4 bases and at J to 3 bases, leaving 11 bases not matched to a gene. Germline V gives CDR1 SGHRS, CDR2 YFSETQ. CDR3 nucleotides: TGCGCCAGCAGCCACTCAGGGGGCCCCCAATACTATGGCTACACCTTC. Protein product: CASSHSGGPQYYGYTF.

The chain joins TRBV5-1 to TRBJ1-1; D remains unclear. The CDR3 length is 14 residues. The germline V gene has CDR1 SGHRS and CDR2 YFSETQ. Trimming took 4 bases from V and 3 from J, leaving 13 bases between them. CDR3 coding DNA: TGCGCCAGCAGCGTTCGGGATTTGGACACTGAAGCTTTCTTT. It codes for CASSVRDLDTEAFF.

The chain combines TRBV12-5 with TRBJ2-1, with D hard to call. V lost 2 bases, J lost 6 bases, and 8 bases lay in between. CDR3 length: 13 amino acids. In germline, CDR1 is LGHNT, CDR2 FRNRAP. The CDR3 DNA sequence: TGTGCTAGTGGTTTGTGGGATTCCAATGAGCAGTTCTTC. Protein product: CASGLWDSNEQFF. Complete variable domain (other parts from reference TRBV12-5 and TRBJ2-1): DARVTQTPRHKVTEMGQEVTMRCQPILGHNTVFWYRQTMMQGLELLAYFRNRAPLDDSGMPKDRFSAEMPDATLATLKIQPSEPRDSAVYFCASGLWDSNEQFFGPGTRLTVL.

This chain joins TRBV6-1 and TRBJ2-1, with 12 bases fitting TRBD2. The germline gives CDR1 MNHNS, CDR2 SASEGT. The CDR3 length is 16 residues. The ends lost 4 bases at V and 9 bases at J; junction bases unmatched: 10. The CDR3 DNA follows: TGTGCCAGCAGTGGCAAGACTAGCGGGGGATGGGGTGAGCAGTTCTTC. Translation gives CASSGKTSGGWGEQFF.

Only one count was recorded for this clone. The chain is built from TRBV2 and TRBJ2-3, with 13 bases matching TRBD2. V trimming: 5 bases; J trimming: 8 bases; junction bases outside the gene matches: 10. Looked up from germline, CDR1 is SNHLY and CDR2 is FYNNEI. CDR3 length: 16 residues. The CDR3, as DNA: TGTGCCAGCAGTCCTCCGGGACTAGCGGGGTTAGGTACGCAGTATTTT. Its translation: CASSPPGLAGLGTQYF.

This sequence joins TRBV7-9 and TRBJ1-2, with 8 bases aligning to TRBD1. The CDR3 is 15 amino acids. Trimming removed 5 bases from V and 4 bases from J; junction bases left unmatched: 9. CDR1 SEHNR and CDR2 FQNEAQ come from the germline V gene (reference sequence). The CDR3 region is CASSPRRTGSYGYTF. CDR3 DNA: TGTGCCAGCAGCCCGCGTCGGACAGGGAGCTATGGCTACACCTTC.

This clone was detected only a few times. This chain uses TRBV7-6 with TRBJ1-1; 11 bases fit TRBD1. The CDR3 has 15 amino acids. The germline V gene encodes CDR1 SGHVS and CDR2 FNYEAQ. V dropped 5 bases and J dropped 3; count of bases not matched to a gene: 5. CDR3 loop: CASSPGQGAYTEAFF. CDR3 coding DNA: TGTGCCAGCAGCCCCGGACAGGGGGCCTACACTGAAGCTTTCTTT.

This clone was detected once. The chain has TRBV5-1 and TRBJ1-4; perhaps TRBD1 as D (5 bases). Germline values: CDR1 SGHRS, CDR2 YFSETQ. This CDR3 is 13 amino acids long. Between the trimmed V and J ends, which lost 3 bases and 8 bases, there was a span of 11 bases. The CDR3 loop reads CASSSGTGEKLFF. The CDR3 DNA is TGCGCCAGCAGCTCCGGGACGGGAGAAAAACTGTTTTTT.

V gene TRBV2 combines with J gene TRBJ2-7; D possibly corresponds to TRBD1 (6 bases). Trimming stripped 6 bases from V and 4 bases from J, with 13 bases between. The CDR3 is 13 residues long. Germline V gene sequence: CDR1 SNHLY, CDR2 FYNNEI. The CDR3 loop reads CASRVQGSYEQYF. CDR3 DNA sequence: TGTGCCAGCAGGGTACAGGGTTCGTACGAGCAGTACTTC.

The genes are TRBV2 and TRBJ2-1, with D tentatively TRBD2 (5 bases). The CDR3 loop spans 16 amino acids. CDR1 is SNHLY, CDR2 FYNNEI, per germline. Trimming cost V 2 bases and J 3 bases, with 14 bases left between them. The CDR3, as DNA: TGTGCCAGCAGTGAACTAGCCCGGTCGTTCTACAATGAGCAGTTCTTC. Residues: CASSELARSFYNEQFF.